A selection of T cell receptor beta chains follows, all from one sample in a study of CD8 T cells in ankylosing spondylitis. Via MiXCR, TCRdb re-called the 5' RACE reads, giving one row per CDR3 protein. The table shows approximately 540,000 distinct CDR3 sequences, with 12% occurring only once. Material for sequencing was blood, either unsorted or a sorted T cell fraction (not recorded which). The receptors were gathered from a male donor with ankylosing spondylitis. CDR3s include the opening cysteine and the closing phenylalanine or tryptophan. The order of the fields is D gene, V gene, J gene, clone size, CDR3 protein, CDR3 DNA. D genes are given only for firm matches. The listing skips clone size in some rows; elsewhere it reads once, few, many or a size class.

>TRBD2|TRBV12-3/TRBV12-4|TRBJ2-1|many
CASTETAGTINEQFF
TGTGCCAGCACCGAAACCGCCGGGACTATCAATGAGCAGTTCTTC
>TRBD2|TRBV9|TRBJ2-1|.
CASSVAEGTSINEQFF
TGTGCCAGCAGCGTAGCGGAAGGGACTAGTATCAATGAGCAGTTCTTC
>TRBD1|TRBV9|TRBJ2-1|many
CASSVGTGYNEQFF
TGTGCCAGCAGCGTGGGGACAGGGTACAATGAGCAGTTCTTC
>.|TRBV20-1|TRBJ2-2|few
CSASFASGGTGELFF
TGCAGTGCTAGTTTCGCGTCCGGCGGCACCGGGGAGCTGTTTTTT
>TRBD2|TRBV5-1|TRBJ2-3|many
CASSFGTSTTDTQYF
TGCGCCAGCAGCTTTGGGACTAGCACCACAGATACGCAGTATTTT
>.|TRBV12-3/TRBV12-4|TRBJ2-2|many
CASSLSGKYTGELFF
TGTGCCAGCAGTTTAAGCGGCAAATACACCGGGGAGCTGTTTTTT
>TRBD1|TRBV5-1|TRBJ1-4|.
CASNGQGANEKLFF
TGCGCCAGCAACGGACAGGGGGCTAATGAAAAACTGTTTTTT
>.|TRBV20-1|TRBJ2-1|.
CSSCPSSYNEQFF
TGCAGTTCCTGCCCGAGCTCCTACAATGAGCAGTTCTTC
>.|TRBV30|TRBJ2-3|.
CAWNWGTDTQYF
TGTGCCTGGAACTGGGGCACAGATACGCAGTATTTT
>.|TRBV7-2|TRBJ2-1|.
CASSLQGGWENEQFF
TGTGCCAGCAGCTTACAGGGGGGATGGGAGAATGAGCAGTTCTTC
>.|TRBV29-1|TRBJ1-1|.
CSVRPQGIDTEAFF
TGCAGCGTTCGCCCACAGGGTATTGACACTGAAGCTTTCTTT
>TRBD2|TRBV7-2|TRBJ2-2|few
CASSLQGGPAGELFF
TGTGCCAGCAGCTTACAGGGAGGGCCAGCCGGGGAGCTGTTTTTT
>.|TRBV12-3/TRBV12-4|TRBJ1-1|many
CASSSGNKGNTEAFF
TGTGCCAGCAGCTCGGGTAATAAGGGAAACACTGAAGCTTTCTTT
>.|TRBV20-1|TRBJ1-5|few
CSAQRYSNQPQHF
TGCAGTGCTCAGAGGTATAGCAATCAGCCCCAGCATTTT
>TRBD2|TRBV7-8|TRBJ2-1|.
CASSAGGGLVEQFF
TGTGCCAGCAGCGCGGGAGGGGGTTTAGTGGAGCAGTTCTTC
>.|TRBV6-2/TRBV6-3|TRBJ2-3|.
CASSYFLPSVDTQYF
TGTGCCAGCAGTTACTTCCTCCCTAGCGTCGATACGCAGTATTTT
>.|TRBV30|TRBJ2-5|.
CAWSGGPISGTQYF
TGTGCCTGGTCGGGGGGCCCCATCTCCGGGACCCAGTACTTC